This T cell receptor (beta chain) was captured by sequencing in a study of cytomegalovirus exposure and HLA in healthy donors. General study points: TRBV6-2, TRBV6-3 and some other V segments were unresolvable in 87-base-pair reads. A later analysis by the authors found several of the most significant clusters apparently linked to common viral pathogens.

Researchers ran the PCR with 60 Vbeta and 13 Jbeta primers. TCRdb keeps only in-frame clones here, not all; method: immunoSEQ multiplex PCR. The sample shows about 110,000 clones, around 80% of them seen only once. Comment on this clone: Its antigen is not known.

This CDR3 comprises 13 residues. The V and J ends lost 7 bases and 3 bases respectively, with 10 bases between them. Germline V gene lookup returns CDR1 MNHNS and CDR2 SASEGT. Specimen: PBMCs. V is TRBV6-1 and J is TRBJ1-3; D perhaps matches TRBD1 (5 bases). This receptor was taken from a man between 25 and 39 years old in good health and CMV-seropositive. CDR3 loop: CASMGGGGNTIYF. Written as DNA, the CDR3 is TGTGCCAGCATGGGGGGTGGTGGAAACACCATATATTTT.